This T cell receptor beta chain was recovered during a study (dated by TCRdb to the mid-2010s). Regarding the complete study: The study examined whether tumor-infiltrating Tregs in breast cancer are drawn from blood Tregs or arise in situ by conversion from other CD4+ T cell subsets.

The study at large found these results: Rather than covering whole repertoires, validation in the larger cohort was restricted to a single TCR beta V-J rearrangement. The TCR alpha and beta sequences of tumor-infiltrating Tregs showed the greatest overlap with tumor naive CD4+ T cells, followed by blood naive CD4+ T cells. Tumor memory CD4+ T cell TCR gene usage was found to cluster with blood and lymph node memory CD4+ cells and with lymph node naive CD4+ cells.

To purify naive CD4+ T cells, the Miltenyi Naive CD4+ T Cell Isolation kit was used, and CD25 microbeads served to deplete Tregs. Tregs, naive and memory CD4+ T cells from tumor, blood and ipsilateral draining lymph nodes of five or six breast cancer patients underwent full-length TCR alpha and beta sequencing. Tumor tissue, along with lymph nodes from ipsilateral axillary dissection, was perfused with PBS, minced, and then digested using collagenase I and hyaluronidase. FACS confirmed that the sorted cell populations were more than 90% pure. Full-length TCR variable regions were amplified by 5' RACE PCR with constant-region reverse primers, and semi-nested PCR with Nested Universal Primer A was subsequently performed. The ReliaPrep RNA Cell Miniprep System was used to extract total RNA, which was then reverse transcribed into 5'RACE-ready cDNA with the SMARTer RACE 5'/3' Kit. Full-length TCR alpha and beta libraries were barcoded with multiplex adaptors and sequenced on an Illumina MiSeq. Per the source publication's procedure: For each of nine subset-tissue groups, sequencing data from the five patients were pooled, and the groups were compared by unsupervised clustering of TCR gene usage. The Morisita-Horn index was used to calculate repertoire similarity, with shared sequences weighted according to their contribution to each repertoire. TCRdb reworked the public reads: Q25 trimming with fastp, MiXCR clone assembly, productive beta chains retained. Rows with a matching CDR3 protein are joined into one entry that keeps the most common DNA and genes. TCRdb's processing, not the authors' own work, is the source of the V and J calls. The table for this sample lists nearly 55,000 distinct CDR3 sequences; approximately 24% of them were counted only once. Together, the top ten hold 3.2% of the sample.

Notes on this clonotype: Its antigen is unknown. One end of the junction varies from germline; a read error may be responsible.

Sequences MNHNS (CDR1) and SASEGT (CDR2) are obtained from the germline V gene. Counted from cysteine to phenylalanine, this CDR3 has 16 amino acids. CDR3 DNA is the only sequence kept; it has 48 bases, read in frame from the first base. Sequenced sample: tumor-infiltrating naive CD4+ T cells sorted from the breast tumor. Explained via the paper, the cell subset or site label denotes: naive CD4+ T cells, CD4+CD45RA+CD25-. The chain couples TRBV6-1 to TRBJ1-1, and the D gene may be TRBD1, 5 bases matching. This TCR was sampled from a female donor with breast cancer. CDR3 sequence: CTSRRTGRGWGTEAFF. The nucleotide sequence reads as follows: TGTACCAGCAGGCGAACAGGACGGGGCTGGGGCACTGAAGCTTTCTTT.